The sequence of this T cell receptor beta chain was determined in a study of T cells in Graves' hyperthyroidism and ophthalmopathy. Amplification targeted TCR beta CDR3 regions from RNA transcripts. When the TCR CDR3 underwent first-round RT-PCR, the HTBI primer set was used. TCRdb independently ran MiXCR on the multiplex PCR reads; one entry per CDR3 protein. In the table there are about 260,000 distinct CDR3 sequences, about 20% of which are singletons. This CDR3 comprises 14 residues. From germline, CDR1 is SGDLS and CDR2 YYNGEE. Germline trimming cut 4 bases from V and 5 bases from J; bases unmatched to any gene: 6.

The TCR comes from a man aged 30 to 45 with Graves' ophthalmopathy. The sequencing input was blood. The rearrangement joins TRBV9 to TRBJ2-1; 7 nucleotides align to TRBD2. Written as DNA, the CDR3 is TGTGCCAGCAGCCCCCGGGACTACAACAATGAGCAGTTCTTC. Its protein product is CASSPRDYNNEQFF.